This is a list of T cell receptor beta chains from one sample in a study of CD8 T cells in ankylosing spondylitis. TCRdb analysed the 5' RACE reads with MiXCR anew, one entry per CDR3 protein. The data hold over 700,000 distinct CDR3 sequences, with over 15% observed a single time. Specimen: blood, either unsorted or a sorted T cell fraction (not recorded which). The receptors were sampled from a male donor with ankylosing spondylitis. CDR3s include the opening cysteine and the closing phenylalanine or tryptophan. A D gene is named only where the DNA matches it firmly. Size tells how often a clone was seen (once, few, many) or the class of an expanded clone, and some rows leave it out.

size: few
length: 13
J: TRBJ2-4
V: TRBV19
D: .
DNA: TGTGCCAGTATGGCCCGGGGTGAGGTCATTCAGTACTTC
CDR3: CASMARGEVIQYF

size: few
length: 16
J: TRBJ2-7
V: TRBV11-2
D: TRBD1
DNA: TGTGCCAGCAGCGCCGGCTTGGGACAGAAATCCTACGAGCAGTACTTC
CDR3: CASSAGLGQKSYEQYF

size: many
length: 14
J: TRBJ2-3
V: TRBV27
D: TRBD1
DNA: TGTGCCAGCATGGGGACAGCGGCCACAGATACGCAGTATTTT
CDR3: CASMGTAATDTQYF

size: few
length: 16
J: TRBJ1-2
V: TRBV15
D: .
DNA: TGTGCCACCAGCAGAGGGGGAGGGGAACGGAACTATGGCTACACCTTC
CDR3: CATSRGGGERNYGYTF

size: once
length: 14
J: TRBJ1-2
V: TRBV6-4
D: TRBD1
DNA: TGTGCCAGCAGGAAGACCGGGACAGGGGGTGGCTACACCTTC
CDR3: CASRKTGTGGGYTF

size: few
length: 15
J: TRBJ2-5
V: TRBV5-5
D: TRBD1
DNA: TGTGCCAGCAGCTTCGGGGACAGGGAGGGAGAGACCCAGTACTTC
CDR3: CASSFGDREGETQYF

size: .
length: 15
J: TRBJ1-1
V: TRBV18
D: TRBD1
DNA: TGTGCCAGCTCACCTCAGACAGGGTTGAGCACTGAAGCTTTCTTT
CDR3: CASSPQTGLSTEAFF

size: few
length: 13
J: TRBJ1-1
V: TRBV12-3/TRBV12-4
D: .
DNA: TGTGCCAGCAGTTTATTCCACAACACTGAAGCTTTCTTT
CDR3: CASSLFHNTEAFF

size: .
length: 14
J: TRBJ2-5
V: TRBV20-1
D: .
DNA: TGCAGTGCCAAAACTGGGGGGGCCAGTGAGACCCAGTACTTC
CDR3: CSAKTGGASETQYF

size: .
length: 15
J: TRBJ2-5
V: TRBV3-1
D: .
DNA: TGTGCCAGCAGCCAAGAGGAGACCTACCAAGAGACCCAGTACTTC
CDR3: CASSQEETYQETQYF

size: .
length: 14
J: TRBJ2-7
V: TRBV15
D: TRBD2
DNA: TGTGCCACCAGTCCGGGACTAGCCGGCAACGAGCAGTACTTC
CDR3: CATSPGLAGNEQYF

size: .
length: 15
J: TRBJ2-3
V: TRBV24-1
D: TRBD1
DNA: TGTGCCACCATTCTCAGGGGGCGTAGTACAGATACGCAGTATTTT
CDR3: CATILRGRSTDTQYF

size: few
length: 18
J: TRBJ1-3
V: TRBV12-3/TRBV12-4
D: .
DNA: TGTGCCAGCAGCCAGAAAAGGGACCCCAGGAGCTCTGGAAACACCATATATTTT
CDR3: CASSQKRDPRSSGNTIYF

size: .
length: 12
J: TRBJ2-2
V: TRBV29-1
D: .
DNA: TGCAGCGTTGTTGGGGAGACCGGGGAGCTGTTTTTT
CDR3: CSVVGETGELFF

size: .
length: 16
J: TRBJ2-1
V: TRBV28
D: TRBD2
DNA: TGTGCCAGCAGGAGTCCCGGGACTAGCGGGTACAATGAGCAGTTCTTC
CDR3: CASRSPGTSGYNEQFF

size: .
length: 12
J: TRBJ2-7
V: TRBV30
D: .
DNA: TGTGCCTGGAGTAGGGTTTCCTACGAGCAGTACTTC
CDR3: CAWSRVSYEQYF

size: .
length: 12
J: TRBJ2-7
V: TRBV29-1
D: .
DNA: TGCAGCGCGGCAGGGAGTGTCTACGAGCAGTACTTC
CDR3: CSAAGSVYEQYF

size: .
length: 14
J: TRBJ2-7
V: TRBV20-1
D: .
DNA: TGCAGTGTCCCCGGAGCGGAAATCTCCTACGAGCAGTACTTC
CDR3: CSVPGAEISYEQYF

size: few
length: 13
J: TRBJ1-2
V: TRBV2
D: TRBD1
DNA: TGTGCCAGCAGACTAGACAGGGAGTCTGGCTACACCTTC
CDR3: CASRLDRESGYTF

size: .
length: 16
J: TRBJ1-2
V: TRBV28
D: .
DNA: TGTGCCAGCAGTTTCTCAGGTTGGGGGTTCGGAGATGGCTACACCTTC
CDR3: CASSFSGWGFGDGYTF

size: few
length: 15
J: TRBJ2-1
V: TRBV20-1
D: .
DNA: TGCAGTGCTAGAGATTTCGGGGGCCCGCTTAATGAGCAGTTCTTC
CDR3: CSARDFGGPLNEQFF

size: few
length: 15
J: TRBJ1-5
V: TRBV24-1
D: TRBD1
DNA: TGTGCCACCAGTGATCCGCGGACAGGGGATCAGCCCCAGCATTTT
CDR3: CATSDPRTGDQPQHF

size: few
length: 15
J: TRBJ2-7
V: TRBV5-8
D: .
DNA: TGTGCCAGCAGCCCACTGCAGGGGGGTGCCTACGAGCAGTACTTC
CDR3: CASSPLQGGAYEQYF

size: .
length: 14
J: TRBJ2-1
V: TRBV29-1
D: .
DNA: TGCAGCGTTCCATGGGGAAGCTCCTACAATGAGCAGTTCTTC
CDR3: CSVPWGSSYNEQFF

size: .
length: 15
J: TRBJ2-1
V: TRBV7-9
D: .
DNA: TGTGCCAGCAGCCTCACTAGTCCTGGGCTCGGGGAGCAGTTCTTC
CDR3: CASSLTSPGLGEQFF

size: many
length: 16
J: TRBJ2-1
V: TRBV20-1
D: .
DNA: TGCAGTGCTCCTACTAGGACAGACTACTCCTACAATGAGCAGTTCTTC
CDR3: CSAPTRTDYSYNEQFF

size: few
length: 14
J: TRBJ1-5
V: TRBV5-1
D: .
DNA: TGCGCCAGCAGCCCCGATTGGATGGGGCAGCCCCAGCATTTT
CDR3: CASSPDWMGQPQHF

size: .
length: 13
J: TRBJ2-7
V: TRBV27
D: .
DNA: TGTGCCAGCAGTTTCTCGTCTACCTACGAGCAGTACTTC
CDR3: CASSFSSTYEQYF

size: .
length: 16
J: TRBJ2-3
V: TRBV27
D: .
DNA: TGTGCCAGCAGTCCCCTCGGACAGATCGGGACAGATACGCAGTATTTT
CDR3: CASSPLGQIGTDTQYF

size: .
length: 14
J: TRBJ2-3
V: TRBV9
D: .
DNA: TGTGCCAGCAGCCCGGAGTCATTCACAGATACGCAGTATTTT
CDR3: CASSPESFTDTQYF

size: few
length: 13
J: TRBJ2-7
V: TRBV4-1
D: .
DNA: TGCGCCAGCAGCCAATTGGTTTCCTACGAGCAGTACTTC
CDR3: CASSQLVSYEQYF

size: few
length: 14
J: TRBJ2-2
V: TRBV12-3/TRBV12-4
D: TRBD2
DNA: TGTGCCAGCGACGGACTAGCGGGAGCCGGGGAGCTGTTTTTT
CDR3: CASDGLAGAGELFF

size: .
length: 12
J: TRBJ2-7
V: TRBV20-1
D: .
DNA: TGCAGTGCTTGGGACCGCTCCTACGAGCAGTACTTC
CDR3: CSAWDRSYEQYF

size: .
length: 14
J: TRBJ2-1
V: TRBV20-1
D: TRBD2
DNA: TGCAGTGCTATCCGCCAGGGACTAGCGGGTGAGCAGTTCTTC
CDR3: CSAIRQGLAGEQFF

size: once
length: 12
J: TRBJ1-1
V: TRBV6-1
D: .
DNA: TGTGCCAGCAGTGATGGTCCCACTGAAGCTTTCTTT
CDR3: CASSDGPTEAFF

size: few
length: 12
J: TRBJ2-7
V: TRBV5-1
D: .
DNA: TGCGCCAGCAGCTTTATGAGCAACGAGCAGTACTTC
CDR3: CASSFMSNEQYF

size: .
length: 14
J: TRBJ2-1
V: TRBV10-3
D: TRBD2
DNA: TGTGCCATCAGTACGAGCGGGGTTTACAATGAGCAGTTCTTC
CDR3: CAISTSGVYNEQFF

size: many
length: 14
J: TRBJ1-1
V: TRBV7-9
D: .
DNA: TGTGCCAGCAGCTTAACCCCACAGAACACTGAAGCTTTCTTT
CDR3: CASSLTPQNTEAFF

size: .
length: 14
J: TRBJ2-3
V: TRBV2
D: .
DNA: TGTGCCAGCAAAGGCGACTCTAACTTGTTGGGGCAGTATTTT
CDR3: CASKGDSNLLGQYF

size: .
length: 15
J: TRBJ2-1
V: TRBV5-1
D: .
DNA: TGCGCCAGCAGCTTGTCGTGGGGGGGGGCCAATGAGCAGTTCTTC
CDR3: CASSLSWGGANEQFF